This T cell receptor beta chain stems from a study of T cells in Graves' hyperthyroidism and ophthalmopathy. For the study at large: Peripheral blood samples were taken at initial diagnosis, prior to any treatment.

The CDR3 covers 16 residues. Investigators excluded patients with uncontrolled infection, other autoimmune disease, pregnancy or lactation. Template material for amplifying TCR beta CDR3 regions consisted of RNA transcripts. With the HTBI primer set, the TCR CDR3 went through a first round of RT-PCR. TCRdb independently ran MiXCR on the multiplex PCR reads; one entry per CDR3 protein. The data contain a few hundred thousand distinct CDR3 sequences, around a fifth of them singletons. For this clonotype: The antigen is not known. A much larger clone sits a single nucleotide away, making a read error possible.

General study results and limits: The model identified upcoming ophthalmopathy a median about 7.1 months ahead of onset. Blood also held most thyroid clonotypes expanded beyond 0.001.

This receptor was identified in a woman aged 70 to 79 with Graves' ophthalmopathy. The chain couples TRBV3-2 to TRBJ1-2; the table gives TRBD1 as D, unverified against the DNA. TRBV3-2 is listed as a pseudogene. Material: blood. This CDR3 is CASSQEVRTSNHGYTF. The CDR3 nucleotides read TGTGCCAGCAGCCAAGAGGTCAGGACATCGAACCATGGCTACACCTTC.